The 8 T cell receptor beta chains below all came from one sample that was sequenced in a study of blood T cells in healthy people across ages. A second PCR of roughly 7 to 11 cycles used a sample-barcoded 5' primer and a J-beta primer mix. TCRdb recomputed calls from the 5' RACE reads with MiXCR, one row per CDR3 protein. The sample contains about a million distinct CDR3 sequences, 48% of which appear only once. The sequenced sample consisted of blood. The receptors come from a man aged 30 to 39 in good health.

The chain uses TRBV27 and TRBJ2-7; no definite D call. V lost 8 bases to trimming and J lost 3 bases, with 5 bases between them. CDR3 length equals 10 residues. From germline, CDR1 is MNHEY and CDR2 SMNVEV (reference sequence). The CDR3 is CASGHYEQYF. CDR3 nucleotides: TGTGCCAGCGGTCACTACGAGCAGTACTTC.

V and J are TRBV29-1 and TRBJ1-4; D gene ambiguous. Germline V CDR1 and CDR2: SQVTM, ANQGSEA. Trimming took 5 bases from V and 8 from J, leaving 12 bases between them. The CDR3 consists of 12 residues. The CDR3 DNA reads TGCAGCGTTACGGCAGCTGAAGAAAAACTGTTTTTT. Residues: CSVTAAEEKLFF.

This clonotype has more than one count but fewer than ten. The chain joins TRBV12-3 or TRBV12-4 to TRBJ2-3; a possible D gene is TRBD1 (6 bases). The CDR3 runs to 14 residues. V was pared by 5 bases and J by 7 bases, with 16 bases between. The CDR3 region is CASSPTQGSYTQYF. The CDR3 nucleotides read TGTGCCAGCAGTCCGACTCAGGGGTCATATACGCAGTATTTT.

The V gene is TRBV6-6, the J gene TRBJ1-5; 7 bases are shared with TRBD1. This CDR3 has 13 residues. The ends lost 7 bases at V and 6 bases at J; junction bases unmatched: 6. Germline V lookup: CDR1 MNHNY, CDR2 SVGAGI (reference sequence). CDR3 amino acids: CASNDRAGQPQHF. DNA for the CDR3: TGTGCCAGCAACGACAGGGCGGGTCAGCCCCAGCATTTT.

This chain links TRBV6-1 with TRBJ2-7, with D perhaps assigned TRBD1 or TRBD2 (5 bases each). This CDR3 is 14 amino acids long. Germline lookup yields CDR1 MNHNS and CDR2 SASEGT. Trimming cost V 7 bases and J 2 bases, with 15 bases left between them. The CDR3 here is CASNRPGLTYEQYF. The DNA for the CDR3 is TGTGCCAGCAATCGTCCGGGGCTAACCTACGAGCAGTACTTC.

V and J are TRBV7-2 and TRBJ1-5; a weak D match, TRBD1 (6 bases). The CDR3 runs to 13 residues. The V gene lost 1 base and the J gene lost 11 bases, with 12 bases spanning the gap. CDR1 is SGHTA and CDR2 is FQGNSA in the germline V gene. In DNA form, the CDR3 reads TGTGCCAGCAGCTTAGGGACAGATAGAGCCCAGCATTTT. Translated: CASSLGTDRAQHF. The full variable domain, with the rest looked up from reference TRBV7-2 and TRBJ1-5, is GAGVSQSPSNKVTEKGKDVELRCDPISGHTALYWYRQSLGQGLEFLIYFQGNSAPDKSGLPSDRFSAERTGGSVSTLTIQRTQQEDSAVYLCASSLGTDRAQHFGDGTRLSIL.

The chain carries TRBV3-1 and TRBJ1-5; 7 bases are a match to TRBD1. CDR3 length equals 13 residues. V shed 5 bases and J 5 bases; nucleotides not matched to a gene: 3. Per the germline V gene, CDR1 is LGHDT and CDR2 is YNNKEL (reference sequence). In nucleotides, the CDR3 is TGTGCCAGCAGCTCAACAGGGGATCAGCCCCAGCATTTT. It codes for CASSSTGDQPQHF.

The gene calls are TRBV20-1 and TRBJ2-5, with TRBD2 identical over 14 bases. The V segment lost 4 bases and the J segment 2 bases; nucleotides outside the gene matches: 12. This CDR3 contains 18 residues. CDR1 and CDR2 (germline): DFQATT, SNEGSKA (reference sequence). The CDR3 bases are TGCAGTGCTATCCCCGGACTAGCGGGGGGAAAATCTCAAGAGACCCAGTACTTC. Translating gives CSAIPGLAGGKSQETQYF.